This T cell receptor (beta chain) was obtained from a study of shared clonotypes between healthy human individuals. Study results and caveats: Naive CD4 clonotypes were shared across several donors at about 5.3%. The expectation was that sequencing depth would affect clonotype sharing among donors.

With respect to this clone: The antigen remains undetermined.

The method was immunoSEQ multiplex PCR; TCRdb's version includes in-frame clones alone and lacks a portion of them. The profile shows millions of clones, more than 85% of them singletons. Per germline, CDR1 LGHNA and CDR2 YSLEER. The CDR3 contains 15 residues. The junction had 6 bases not matched to a gene; V was cut back by 1 base and J by 8 bases. Terminally differentiated effector memory CD45RA+ cells were excluded by CCR7 positive selection of CD45RO-negative cells. Participating donors were healthy, HIV-negative adults free of recent acute infections or vaccinations. The chain recombines TRBV4-3 with TRBJ2-1, with 9 bases fitting TRBD2. The sequenced sample consisted of naive CD8+ T cells from PBMCs. The sequence came from a man younger than 35 in good health. Some clones in this sample may be carry-over from other donors' samples. The CDR3 DNA reads as TGCGCCAGCAGCCAAGGTTTGGGACTAGCTGATGAGCAGTTCTTC. This sequence encodes CASSQGLGLADEQFF.